This is a list of T cell receptor beta chains from one sample in a study of T cell responses to AZD1222 COVID-19 vaccine. Some clones are missing from TCRdb's copy, which holds only in-frame ones; the method was immunoSEQ multiplex PCR. The table has roughly 100,000 clones, 70% to 90% seen once. Sample: peripheral blood, taken on day 0 of AZD1222 vaccination. The source is an adult in good health. Each CDR3 is given with its conserved first and last residue. The order of the fields is V gene, D gene, clone size, J gene, CDR3 protein, CDR3 DNA. A D gene is named only where the DNA matches it firmly. Only part of the rows carry a size: once, few, many, or a class if the clone is expanded.

>TRBV29-1|.|.|TRBJ1-5
CSVEDRGGPQHF
TGCAGCGTTGAAGATCGGGGTGGGCCCCAGCATTTT
>TRBV27|TRBD1|once|TRBJ2-5
CASSSAGGGETQYF
TGTGCCAGCAGCTCCGCAGGGGGCGGAGAGACCCAGTACTTC
>TRBV28|.|.|TRBJ2-4
CASSGQSKNIQYF
TGTGCCAGCAGTGGGCAGTCCAAAAACATTCAGTACTTC
>TRBV13|.|.|TRBJ2-1
CATEENKGDNEQFF
TGTGCCACAGAAGAAAACAAGGGGGACAATGAGCAGTTCTTC
>TRBV12-3/TRBV12-4|.|once|TRBJ1-2
CASSPPRSPQTF
TGTGCCAGCAGCCCCCCCCGGTCTCCCCAAACCTTC
>TRBV28|.|.|TRBJ1-2
CASSLAPYGYTF
TGTGCCAGCAGTTTAGCACCTTATGGCTACACCTTC
>TRBV6-5|.|.|TRBJ2-2
CASSYSRGDTGELFF
TGTGCCAGCAGTTACTCGAGGGGGGACACCGGGGAGCTGTTTTTT
>TRBV6-1|.|.|TRBJ1-2
CASSEVSSYGYTF
TGTGCCAGCAGTGAGGTTTCCAGCTATGGCTACACCTTC
>TRBV6-2/TRBV6-3|.|.|TRBJ2-3
CASSLVFTDTQYF
TGTGCCAGCAGTTTAGTGTTCACAGATACGCAGTATTTT
>TRBV30|.|once|TRBJ2-1
CAWSVPGRGGPNEQFF
TGTGCCTGGAGTGTACCGGGGCGCGGGGGCCCCAATGAGCAGTTCTTC
>TRBV9|.|.|TRBJ1-6
CASSAHGEDSPLHF
TGTGCCAGCAGCGCACACGGGGAGGATTCACCCCTCCACTTT
>TRBV30|.|.|TRBJ1-1
CAWSPGKGSWAKAFF
TGTGCCTGGAGTCCTGGGAAGGGGAGCTGGGCTAAAGCTTTCTTT
>TRBV4-1|TRBD1|.|TRBJ1-4
CASSQTSGQGRGEKLFF
TGCGCCAGCAGCCAAACCTCTGGACAGGGGAGGGGTGAAAAACTGTTTTTT
>TRBV7-8|TRBD2|.|TRBJ2-1
CASSHITSGGEQFF
TGTGCCAGCAGTCACATAACTAGCGGGGGAGAGCAGTTCTTC
>TRBV4-1|.|once|TRBJ1-1
CASSHVGDTEAFF
TGCGCCAGCAGCCATGTGGGGGACACTGAAGCTTTCTTT
>TRBV30|.|once|TRBJ2-7
CAWSSGGKGQYF
TGTGCCTGGAGTTCCGGAGGAAAGGGGCAGTACTTC
>TRBV5-1|TRBD2|.|TRBJ2-2
CASSLTSGVAGELFF
TGCGCCAGCAGCTTAACTAGCGGGGTAGCCGGGGAGCTGTTTTTT
>TRBV9|TRBD1|.|TRBJ1-2
CASSVSVGQGASNYGYTF
TGTGCCAGCAGCGTGTCCGTGGGGCAGGGGGCGAGTAACTATGGCTACACCTTC